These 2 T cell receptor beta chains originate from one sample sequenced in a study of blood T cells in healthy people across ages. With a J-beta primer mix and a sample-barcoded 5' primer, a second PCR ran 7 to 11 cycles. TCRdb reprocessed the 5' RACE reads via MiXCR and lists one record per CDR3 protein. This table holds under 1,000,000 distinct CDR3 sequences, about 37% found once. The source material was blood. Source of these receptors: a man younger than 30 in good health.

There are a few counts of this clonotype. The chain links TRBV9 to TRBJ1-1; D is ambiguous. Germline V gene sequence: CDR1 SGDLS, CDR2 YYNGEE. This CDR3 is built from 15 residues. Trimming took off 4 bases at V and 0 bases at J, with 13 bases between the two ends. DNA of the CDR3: TGTGCCAGCAGCCCCCCGCCGGCTATGAACACTGAAGCTTTCTTT. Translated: CASSPPPAMNTEAFF.

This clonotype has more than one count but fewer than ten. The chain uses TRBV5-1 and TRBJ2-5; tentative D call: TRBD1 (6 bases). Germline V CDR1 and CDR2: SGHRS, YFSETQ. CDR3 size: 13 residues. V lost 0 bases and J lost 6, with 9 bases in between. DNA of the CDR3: TGCGCCAGCAGCTTGGACAGGGTAAAGACCCAGTACTTC. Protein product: CASSLDRVKTQYF.